This TCR beta chain was sequenced during a study of glioma-infiltrating T cells after dendritic cell vaccination. Details on this clone: One end of the junction does not line up with germline, which may come from a read error.

The CDR3 runs 12 residues. Per the germline V gene, CDR1 is MNHEY and CDR2 is SVGAGI. As for time point: after dendritic cell vaccination, including at tumor progression/relapse. Method: immunoSEQ multiplex PCR; TCRdb's copy keeps in-frame clones and lacks some. The sample has 45,000 to 60,000 clones; approximately 83% are singletons. The sequence came from a human donor with glioblastoma. This sample comprised blood, obtained after dendritic cell vaccination. The chain carries TRBV6-5 and TRBJ1-3, with D possibly being TRBD1 (6 bases). CDR3: CASSTPGAPLWF. In nucleotides, the CDR3 is TGTGCCAGCAGCACCCCAGGGGCGCCCCTTTGGTTT.